The entry that follows covers one T cell receptor beta chain sequence. The germline V gene has CDR1 KGHSH and CDR2 LQKENI. The CDR3 spans 14 residues. The record originates from a study of monozygotic twins with inflammatory bowel disease. Blood was drawn once per donor, and each sample measured roughly 2.5 ml. Across eight separate reactions for each sample, cDNA was made. Addition of UMIs with a 6-nucleotide sample barcode was achieved by template switching. Each CDR3 protein gets one entry in TCRdb, which reprocessed the 5' RACE reads and gives no DNA. Its table lists a few hundred thousand distinct CDR3 sequences.

The specimen sequenced was blood. This TCR came from a human donor with ulcerative colitis or Crohn's disease, or a healthy co-twin of an affected twin (not recorded which). The chain uses TRBV18 and TRBJ2-1. The CDR3 sequence: CASSPSVQYNEQFF.